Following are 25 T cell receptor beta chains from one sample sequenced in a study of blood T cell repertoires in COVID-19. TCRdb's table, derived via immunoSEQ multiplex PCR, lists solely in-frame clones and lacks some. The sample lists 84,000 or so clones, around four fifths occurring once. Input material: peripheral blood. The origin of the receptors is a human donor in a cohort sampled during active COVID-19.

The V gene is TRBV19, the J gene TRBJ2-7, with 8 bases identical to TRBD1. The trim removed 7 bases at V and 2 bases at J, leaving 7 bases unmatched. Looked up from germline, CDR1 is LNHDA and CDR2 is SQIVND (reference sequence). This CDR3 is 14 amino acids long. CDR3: CASTPGTGAYEQYF. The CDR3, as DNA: TGTGCCAGTACCCCTGGGACAGGAGCCTACGAGCAGTACTTC. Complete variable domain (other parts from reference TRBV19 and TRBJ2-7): DGGITQSPKYLFRKEGQNVTLSCEQNLNHDAMYWYRQDPGQGLRLIYYSQIVNDFQKGDIAEGYSVSREKKESFPLTVTSAQKNPTAFYLCASTPGTGAYEQYFGPGTRLTVT.

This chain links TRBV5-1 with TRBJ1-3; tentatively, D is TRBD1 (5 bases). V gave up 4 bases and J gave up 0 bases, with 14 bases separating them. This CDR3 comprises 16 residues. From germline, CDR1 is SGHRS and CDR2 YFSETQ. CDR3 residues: CASSLTAFYSGNTIYF. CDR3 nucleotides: TGCGCCAGCAGCCTGACAGCATTTTACTCTGGAAACACCATATATTTT. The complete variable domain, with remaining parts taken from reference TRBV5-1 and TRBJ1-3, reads KAGVTQTPRYLIKTRGQQVTLSCSPISGHRSVSWYQQTPGQGLQFLFEYFSETQRNKGNFPGRFSGRQFSNSRSEMNVSTLELGDSALYLCASSLTAFYSGNTIYFGEGSWLTVV.

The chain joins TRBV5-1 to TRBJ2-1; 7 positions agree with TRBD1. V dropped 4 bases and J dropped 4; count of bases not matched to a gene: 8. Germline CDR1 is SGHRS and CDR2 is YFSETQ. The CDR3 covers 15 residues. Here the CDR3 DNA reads TGCGCCAGCAGCCCTCGGACAGGAATATACAATGAGCAGTTCTTC. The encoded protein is CASSPRTGIYNEQFF.

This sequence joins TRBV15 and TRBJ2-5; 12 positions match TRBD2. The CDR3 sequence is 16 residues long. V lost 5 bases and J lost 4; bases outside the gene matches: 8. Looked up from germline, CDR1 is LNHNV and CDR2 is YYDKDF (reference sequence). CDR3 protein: CATSSWTSGVRETQYF. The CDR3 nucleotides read TGTGCCACCAGCTCCTGGACTAGCGGGGTACGAGAGACCCAGTACTTC.

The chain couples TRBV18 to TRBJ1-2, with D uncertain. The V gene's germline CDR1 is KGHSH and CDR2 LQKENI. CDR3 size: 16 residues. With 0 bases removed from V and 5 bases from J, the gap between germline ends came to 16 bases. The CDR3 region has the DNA TGTGCCAGCTCACCACCTTCGGGAGCCCCCCATTATGGCTACACCTTC. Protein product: CASSPPSGAPHYGYTF.

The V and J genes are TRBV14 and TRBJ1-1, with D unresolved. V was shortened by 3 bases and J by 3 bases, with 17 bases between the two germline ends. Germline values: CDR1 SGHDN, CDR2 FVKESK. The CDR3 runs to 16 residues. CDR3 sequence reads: CASSHLTRVLDTEAFF. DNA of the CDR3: TGTGCCAGCAGCCACCTAACTCGGGTCCTGGACACTGAAGCTTTCTTT. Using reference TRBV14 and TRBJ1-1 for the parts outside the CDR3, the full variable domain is EAGVTQFPSHSVIEKGQTVTLRCDPISGHDNLYWYRRVMGKEIKFLLHFVKESKQDESGMPNNRFLAERTGGTYSTLKVQPAELEDSGVYFCASSHLTRVLDTEAFFGQGTRLTVV.

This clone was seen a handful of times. CDR3 nucleotides: TGCGCCAGCAGCTTCAGGGCGAACACTGAAGCTTTCTTT. The encoded protein is CASSFRANTEAFF. The gene calls are TRBV5-1 and TRBJ1-1, with D tentatively TRBD1 (5 bases). Trimming pared 2 bases from V and 1 base from J, leaving 6 bases between. This CDR3 comprises 13 residues. The germline CDR1 and CDR2 sequences are SGHRS and YFSETQ.

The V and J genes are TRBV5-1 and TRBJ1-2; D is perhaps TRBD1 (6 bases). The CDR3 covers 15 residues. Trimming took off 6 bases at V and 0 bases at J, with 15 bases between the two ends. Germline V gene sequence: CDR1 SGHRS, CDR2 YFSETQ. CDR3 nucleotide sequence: TGCGCCAGCACCACGGGGACATCTACTAACTATGGCTACACCTTC. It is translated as CASTTGTSTNYGYTF.

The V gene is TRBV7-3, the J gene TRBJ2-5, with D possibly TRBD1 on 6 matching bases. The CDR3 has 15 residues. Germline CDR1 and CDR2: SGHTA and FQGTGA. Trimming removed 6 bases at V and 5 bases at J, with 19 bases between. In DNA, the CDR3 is TGTGCCAGCAGTCGGGAACCAGGGGCCCGGGAGACCCAGTACTTC. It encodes CASSREPGARETQYF.

This chain's CDR3 is CASSESGQVDYEQYF. The CDR3 nucleotides read TGTGCCAGCAGTGAATCGGGACAGGTGGACTACGAGCAGTACTTC. The chain uses TRBV6-1 and TRBJ2-7, with 8 bases lining up with TRBD1. With V trimmed by 2 bases and J by 3 bases, 6 bases remained unmatched. Germline V gene data show CDR1 as MNHNS and CDR2 as SASEGT. This CDR3 spans 15 amino acids.

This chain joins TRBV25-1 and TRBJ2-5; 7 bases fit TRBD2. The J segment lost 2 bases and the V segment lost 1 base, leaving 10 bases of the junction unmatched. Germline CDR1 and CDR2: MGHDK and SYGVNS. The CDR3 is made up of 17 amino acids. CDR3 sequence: CASSESGGRRDQETQYF. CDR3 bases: TGTGCCAGCAGTGAATCGGGGGGAAGACGGGATCAAGAGACCCAGTACTTC.

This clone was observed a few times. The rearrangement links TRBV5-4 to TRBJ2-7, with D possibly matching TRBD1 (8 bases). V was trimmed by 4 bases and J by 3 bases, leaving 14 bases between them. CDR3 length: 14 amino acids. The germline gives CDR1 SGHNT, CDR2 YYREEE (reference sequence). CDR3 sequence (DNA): TGTGCCAGCAGCGGACAGGGACTAAGCTACGAGCAGTACTTC. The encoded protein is CASSGQGLSYEQYF.

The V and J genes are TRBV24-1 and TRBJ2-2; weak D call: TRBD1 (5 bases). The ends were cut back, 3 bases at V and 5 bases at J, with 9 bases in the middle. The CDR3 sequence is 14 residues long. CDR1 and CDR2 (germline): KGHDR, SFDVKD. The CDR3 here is CATSDAGRTGELFF. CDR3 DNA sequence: TGTGCCACCAGTGATGCAGGGCGGACCGGGGAGCTGTTTTTT.

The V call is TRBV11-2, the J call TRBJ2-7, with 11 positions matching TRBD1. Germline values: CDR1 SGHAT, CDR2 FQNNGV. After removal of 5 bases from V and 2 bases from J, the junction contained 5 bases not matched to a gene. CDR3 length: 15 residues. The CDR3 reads CASSPMGQGAYEQYF. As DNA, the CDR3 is TGTGCCAGCAGCCCAATGGGACAGGGGGCCTACGAGCAGTACTTC.

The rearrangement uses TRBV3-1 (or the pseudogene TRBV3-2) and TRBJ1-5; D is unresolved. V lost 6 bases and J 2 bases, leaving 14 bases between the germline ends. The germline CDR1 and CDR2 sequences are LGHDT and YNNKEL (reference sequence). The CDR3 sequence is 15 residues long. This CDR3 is CASSQRLSGNQPQHF. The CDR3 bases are TGTGCCAGCAGTCAGAGGCTTTCGGGCAATCAGCCCCAGCATTTT.

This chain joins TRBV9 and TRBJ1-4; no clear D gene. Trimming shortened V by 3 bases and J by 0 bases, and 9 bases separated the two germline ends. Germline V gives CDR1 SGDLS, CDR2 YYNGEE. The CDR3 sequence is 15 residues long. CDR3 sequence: CASSAVGATNEKLFF. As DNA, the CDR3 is TGTGCCAGCAGCGCAGTGGGCGCAACTAATGAAAAACTGTTTTTT.

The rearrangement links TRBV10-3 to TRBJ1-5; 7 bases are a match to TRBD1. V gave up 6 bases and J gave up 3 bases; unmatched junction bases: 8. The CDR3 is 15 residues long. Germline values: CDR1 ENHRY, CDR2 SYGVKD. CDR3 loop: CAIRAGGLDNQPQHF. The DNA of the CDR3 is TGTGCCATCAGAGCAGGGGGATTGGACAATCAGCCCCAGCATTTT.

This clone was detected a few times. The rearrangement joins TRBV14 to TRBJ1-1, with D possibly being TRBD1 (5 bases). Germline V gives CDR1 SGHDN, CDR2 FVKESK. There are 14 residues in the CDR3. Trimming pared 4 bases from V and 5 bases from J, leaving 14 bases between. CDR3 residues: CASSRIGVDTEAFF. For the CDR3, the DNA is TGTGCCAGCAGCCGCATAGGGGTAGATACTGAAGCTTTCTTT.

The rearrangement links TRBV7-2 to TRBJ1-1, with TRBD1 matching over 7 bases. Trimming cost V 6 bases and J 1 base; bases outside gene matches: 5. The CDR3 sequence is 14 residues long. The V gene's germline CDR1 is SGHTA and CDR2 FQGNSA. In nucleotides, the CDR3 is TGTGCCAGCAGTATAGAGGGGGCGAACACTGAAGCTTTCTTT. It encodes CASSIEGANTEAFF.

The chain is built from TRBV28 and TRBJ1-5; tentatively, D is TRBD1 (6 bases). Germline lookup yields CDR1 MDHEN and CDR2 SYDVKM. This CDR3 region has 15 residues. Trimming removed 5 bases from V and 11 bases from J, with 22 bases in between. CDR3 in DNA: TGTGCCAGCAGTCCCCAACCGACAGGTTTTAGGGCCCAGCATTTT. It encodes CASSPQPTGFRAQHF.

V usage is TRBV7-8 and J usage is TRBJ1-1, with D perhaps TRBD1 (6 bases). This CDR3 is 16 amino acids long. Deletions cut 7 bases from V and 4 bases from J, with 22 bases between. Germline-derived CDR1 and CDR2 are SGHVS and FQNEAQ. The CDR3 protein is CASTLVETGQSTEAFF. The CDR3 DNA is TGTGCCAGCACCCTCGTCGAAACAGGGCAATCCACTGAAGCTTTCTTT.

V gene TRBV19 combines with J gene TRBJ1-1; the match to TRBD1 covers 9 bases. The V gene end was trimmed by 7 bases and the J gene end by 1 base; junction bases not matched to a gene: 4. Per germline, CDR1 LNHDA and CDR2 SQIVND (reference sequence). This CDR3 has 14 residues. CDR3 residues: CASMGTGSNTEAFF. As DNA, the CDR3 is TGTGCCAGTATGGGGACAGGGTCGAACACTGAAGCTTTCTTT.

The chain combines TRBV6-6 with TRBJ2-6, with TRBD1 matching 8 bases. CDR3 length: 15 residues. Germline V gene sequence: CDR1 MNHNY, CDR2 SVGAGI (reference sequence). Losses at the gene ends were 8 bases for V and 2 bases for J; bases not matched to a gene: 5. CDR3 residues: CASLTGEAGANVLTF. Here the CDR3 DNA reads TGTGCCAGCTTGACAGGGGAGGCTGGGGCCAACGTCCTGACTTTC.

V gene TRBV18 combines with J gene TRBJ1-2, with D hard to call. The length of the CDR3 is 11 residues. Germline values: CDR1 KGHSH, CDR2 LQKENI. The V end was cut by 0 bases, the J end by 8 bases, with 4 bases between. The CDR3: CASSPPGGYTF. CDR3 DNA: TGTGCCAGCTCACCACCTGGCGGCTACACCTTC. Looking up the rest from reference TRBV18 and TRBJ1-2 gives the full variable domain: NAGVMQNPRHLVRRRGQEARLRCSPMKGHSHVYWYRQLPEEGLKFMVYLQKENIIDESGMPKERFSAEFPKEGPSILRIQQVVRGDSAAYFCASSPPGGYTFGSGTRLTVV.

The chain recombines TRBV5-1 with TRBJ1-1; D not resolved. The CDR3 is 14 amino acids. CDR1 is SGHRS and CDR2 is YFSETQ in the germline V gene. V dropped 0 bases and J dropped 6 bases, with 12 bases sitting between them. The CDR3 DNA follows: TGCGCCAGCAGCTTGGGGCGGCGGTTGGCTGAAGCTTTCTTT. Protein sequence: CASSLGRRLAEAFF.